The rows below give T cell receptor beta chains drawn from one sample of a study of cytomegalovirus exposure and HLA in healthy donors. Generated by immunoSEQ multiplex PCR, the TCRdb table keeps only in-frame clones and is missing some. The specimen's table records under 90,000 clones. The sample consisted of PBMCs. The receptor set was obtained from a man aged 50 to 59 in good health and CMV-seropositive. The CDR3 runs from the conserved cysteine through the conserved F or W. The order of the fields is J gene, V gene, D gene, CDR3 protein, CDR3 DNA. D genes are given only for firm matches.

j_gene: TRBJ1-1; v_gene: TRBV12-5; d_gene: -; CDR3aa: CASGLVLVNTEAFF; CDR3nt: TGTGCTAGTGGTTTGGTACTAGTGAACACTGAAGCTTTCTTT
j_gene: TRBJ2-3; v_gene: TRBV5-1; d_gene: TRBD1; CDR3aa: CASSSSSDRAPDTQYF; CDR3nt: TGCGCCAGCAGCTCGTCGTCGGACAGGGCTCCGGATACGCAGTATTTT
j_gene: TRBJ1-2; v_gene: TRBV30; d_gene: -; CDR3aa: CAWSDLRESKGYTF; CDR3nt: TGTGCCTGGAGTGATCTCCGGGAATCGAAAGGCTACACCTTC
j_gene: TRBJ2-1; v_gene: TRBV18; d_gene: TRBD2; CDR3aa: CASSSTGLGGYNEQFF; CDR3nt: TGTGCCAGCTCATCAACTGGACTAGGAGGGTACAATGAGCAGTTCTTC
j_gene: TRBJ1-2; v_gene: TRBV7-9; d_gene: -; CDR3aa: CASSLDGQGMSYTF; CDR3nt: TGTGCCAGCAGCTTAGATGGTCAGGGGATGAGCTACACCTTC
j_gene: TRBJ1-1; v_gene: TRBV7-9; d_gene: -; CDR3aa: CASSPGPEAFF; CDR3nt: TGTGCCAGCAGCCCAGGTCCTGAAGCTTTCTTT
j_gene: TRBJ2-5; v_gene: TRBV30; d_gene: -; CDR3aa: CAWTGEETQYF; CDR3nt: TGTGCCTGGACAGGGGAAGAGACCCAGTACTTC
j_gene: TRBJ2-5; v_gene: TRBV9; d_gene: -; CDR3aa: CASSVELEGETQYF; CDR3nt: TGTGCCAGCAGCGTAGAGCTGGAGGGCGAGACCCAGTACTTC
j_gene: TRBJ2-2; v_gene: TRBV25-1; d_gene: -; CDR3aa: CASTRSDLFTGELFF; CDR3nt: TGTGCCAGCACCCGATCGGACTTATTCACCGGGGAGCTGTTTTTT
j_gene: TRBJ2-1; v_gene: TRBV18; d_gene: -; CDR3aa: CAPSGGGSHNEQFF; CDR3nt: TGTGCCCCCTCGGGCGGAGGCAGTCACAATGAGCAGTTCTTC
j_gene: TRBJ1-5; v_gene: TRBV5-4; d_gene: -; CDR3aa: CASSLEGWGRHSNQPQHF; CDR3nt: TGTGCCAGCAGCTTGGAGGGATGGGGGCGACATAGCAATCAGCCCCAGCATTTT
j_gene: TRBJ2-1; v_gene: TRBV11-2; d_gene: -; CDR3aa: CASSTRTPHNEQFF; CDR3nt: TGTGCCAGCAGCACCCGGACACCTCACAATGAGCAGTTCTTC
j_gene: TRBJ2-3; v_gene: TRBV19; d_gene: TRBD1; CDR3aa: CASSIGDREITDTQYF; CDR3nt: TGTGCCAGTAGTATAGGGGACAGGGAGATCACAGATACGCAGTATTTT
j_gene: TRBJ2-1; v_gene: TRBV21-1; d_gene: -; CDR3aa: CASSKSWGDPENEQFF; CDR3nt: TGTGCCAGCAGCAAATCGTGGGGCGATCCGGAGAATGAGCAGTTCTTC
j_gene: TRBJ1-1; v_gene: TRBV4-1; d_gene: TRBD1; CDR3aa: CASSRAGGTEAFF; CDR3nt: TGCGCCAGCAGCCGGGCAGGGGGCACTGAAGCTTTCTTT
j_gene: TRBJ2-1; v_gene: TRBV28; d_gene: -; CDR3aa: CASSLRGKQFF; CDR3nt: TGTGCCAGCAGTTTAAGGGGTAAGCAATTCTTC
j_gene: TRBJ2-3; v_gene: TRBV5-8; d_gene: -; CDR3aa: CASSLVQAGSDTQYF; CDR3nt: TGTGCCAGCAGCTTGGTACAGGCCGGATCGGATACGCAGTATTTT
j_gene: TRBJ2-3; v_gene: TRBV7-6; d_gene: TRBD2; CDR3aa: CASSRTSGKDTQYF; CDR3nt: TGTGCCAGCAGCCGGACTAGCGGAAAAGATACGCAGTATTTT
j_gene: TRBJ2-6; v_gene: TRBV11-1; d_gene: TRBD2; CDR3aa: CASLGRVSDVLTF; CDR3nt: TGTGCCAGCTTGGGGAGGGTTTCTGACGTCCTGACTTTC
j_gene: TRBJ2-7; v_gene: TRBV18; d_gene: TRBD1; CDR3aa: CASSPGQGANYEQYF; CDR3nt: TGTGCCAGCTCACCTGGGCAGGGGGCCAACTACGAGCAGTACTTC
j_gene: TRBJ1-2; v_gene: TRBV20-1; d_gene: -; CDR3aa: CSASRGQKIF; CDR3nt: TGCAGTGCTAGCCGTGGACAGAAAATCTTC
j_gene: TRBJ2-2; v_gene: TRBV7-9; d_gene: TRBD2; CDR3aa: CASSLWTSEPNTGELFF; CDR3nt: TGTGCCAGCAGCTTATGGACTAGCGAGCCGAACACCGGGGAGCTGTTTTTT
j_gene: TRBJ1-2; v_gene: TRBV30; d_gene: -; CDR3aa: CAWSPEANYGYTF; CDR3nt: TGTGCCTGGAGTCCAGAGGCTAACTATGGCTACACCTTC
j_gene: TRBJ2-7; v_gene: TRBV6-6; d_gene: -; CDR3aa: CASSYSITTYEQYF; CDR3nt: TGTGCCAGCAGTTATTCGATTACTACCTACGAGCAGTACTTC
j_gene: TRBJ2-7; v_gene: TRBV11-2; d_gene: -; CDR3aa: CASSLGTPNSYEQYF; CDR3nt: TGTGCCAGCAGCCTCGGGACACCCAACTCCTACGAGCAGTACTTC
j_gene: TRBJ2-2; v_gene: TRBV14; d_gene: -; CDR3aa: CASSQFHGRNTGELFF; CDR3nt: TGTGCCAGCAGCCAATTCCACGGGAGAAACACCGGGGAGCTGTTTTTT
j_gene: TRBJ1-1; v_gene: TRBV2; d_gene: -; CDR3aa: CASSEHWGPNTEAFF; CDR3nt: TGTGCCAGCAGTGAACATTGGGGGCCGAACACTGAAGCTTTCTTT
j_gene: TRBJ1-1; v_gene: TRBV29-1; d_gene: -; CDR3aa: CSVEDLGGTEAFF; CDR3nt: TGCAGCGTTGAAGATCTGGGGGGCACTGAAGCTTTCTTT
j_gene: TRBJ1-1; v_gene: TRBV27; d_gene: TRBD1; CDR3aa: CASSLSTGGNTEAFF; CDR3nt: TGTGCCAGCAGTTTATCGACAGGGGGAAACACTGAAGCTTTCTTT
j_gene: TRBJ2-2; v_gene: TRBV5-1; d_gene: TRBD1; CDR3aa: CASSRMTGIDTGELFF; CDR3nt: TGCGCCAGCAGCCGCATGACAGGGATAGACACCGGGGAGCTGTTTTTT